What follows are 21 T cell receptor beta chains derived from one specimen sequenced in a study of CD8 T cells in Susac syndrome. The RNA, about 0.5 to 1 ug, was put through reverse transcription using random hexamers. TCRdb analysed the immunoSEQ multiplex PCR reads with MiXCR anew, one entry per CDR3 protein. This table has over 150,000 distinct CDR3 sequences, 95% to 96% appearing once. Sequences were obtained from CD4+ T cells from PBMCs. All receptors derive from a human donor with Susac syndrome.

V usage is TRBV5-1 and J usage is TRBJ1-2; 9 nucleotides match TRBD1. Unmatched junction bases numbered 8, after V lost 4 bases and J lost 7 bases. This CDR3 region has 14 residues. Per the germline V gene, CDR1 is SGHRS and CDR2 is YFSETQ. The DNA for the CDR3 is TGCGCCAGCAGCGGAGGGGGACAGGGTACTGGCTACACCTTC. This codes for CASSGGGQGTGYTF.

V and J are TRBV12-3 or TRBV12-4 and TRBJ2-6, with D unclear. Trimming left V 5 bases short and J 13 bases short, with 18 bases between. This CDR3 region has 14 residues. This chain's CDR3 is CASSILADKVVLTF. Written as DNA, the CDR3 is TGTGCCAGCAGTATATTGGCAGACAAGGTTGTCCTGACTTTC.

The V gene is TRBV12-3 or TRBV12-4, the J gene TRBJ1-1; D is possibly TRBD1 (6 bases). This CDR3 comprises 16 residues. The V end lost 6 bases, the J end lost 5 bases, and 22 bases lay between the germline ends. The CDR3 sequence is CASSSLGRGQATEAFF. The CDR3 nucleotides read TGTGCCAGCAGCTCCCTGGGTCGGGGGCAGGCTACTGAAGCTTTCTTT.

This chain links TRBV20-1 with TRBJ1-1; D possibly corresponds to TRBD1 (6 bases). This CDR3 spans 12 amino acids. The germline CDR1 and CDR2 sequences are DFQATT and SNEGSKA (reference sequence). V lost 6 bases, J lost 6 bases, and 14 bases lay in between. As DNA, the CDR3 is TGCAGTGCGAGTAACAGGGCCCCTGAAGCTTTCTTT. Residues: CSASNRAPEAFF.

The chain employs TRBV28 and TRBJ1-2; D gene uncertain. Germline loops: CDR1 MDHEN, CDR2 SYDVKM. The V gene lost 4 bases and the J gene lost 5 bases, with 5 bases spanning the gap. This CDR3 contains 11 residues. In DNA, the CDR3 is TGTGCCAGCAGTTCGCAATATGGCTACACCTTC. Protein: CASSSQYGYTF.

The chain joins TRBV5-4 to TRBJ1-5, with TRBD1 as a possible D gene (5 bases). Trimming cost V 0 bases and J 4 bases, with 11 bases left between them. CDR3 size: 15 residues. From germline, CDR1 is SGHNT and CDR2 YYREEE (reference sequence). The DNA of the CDR3 is TGTGCCAGCAGCTTGGGAAGGGGCCTTAATCAGCCCCAGCATTTT. Amino acids: CASSLGRGLNQPQHF.

The chain joins TRBV5-4 to TRBJ2-3, with 10 bases fitting TRBD1. Germline V lookup: CDR1 SGHNT, CDR2 YYREEE (reference sequence). The ends lost 3 bases at V and 4 bases at J; junction bases unmatched: 11. The CDR3 sequence is 17 residues long. This CDR3 reads CASSSPRTGGGADTQYF. CDR3 in DNA: TGTGCCAGCAGCTCCCCGAGGACAGGGGGGGGTGCAGATACGCAGTATTTT. The whole variable domain, remainder taken from reference TRBV5-4 and TRBJ2-3, is ETGVTQSPTHLIKTRGQQVTLRCSSQSGHNTVSWYQQALGQGPQFIFQYYREEENGRGNFPPRFSGLQFPNYSSELNVNALELDDSALYLCASSSPRTGGGADTQYFGPGTRLTVL.

This clonotype was detected once. CDR3 amino acids: CASRGAGGVNEQFF. The CDR3 region has the DNA TGTGCCAGCAGGGGGGCCGGGGGAGTAAATGAGCAGTTCTTC. The J gene is TRBJ2-1, the V gene TRBV6-5; D possibly uses TRBD1 or TRBD2 (6 bases each). Germline CDR1 MNHEY, CDR2 SVGAGI. This CDR3 has 14 residues. Trimming left V 6 bases short and J 7 bases short, with 16 bases between.

This chain connects TRBV28 to TRBJ2-7, with 7 bases matching TRBD2. Unmatched junction bases numbered 5, after V lost 4 bases and J lost 2 bases. From germline, CDR1 is MDHEN and CDR2 SYDVKM. The CDR3 spans 14 residues. CDR3 sequence reads: CASSSSRGTYEQYF. CDR3 nucleotide sequence: TGTGCCAGCAGTTCCTCGCGGGGGACCTACGAGCAGTACTTC. The full variable domain, with the rest looked up from reference TRBV28 and TRBJ2-7, is DVKVTQSSRYLVKRTGEKVFLECVQDMDHENMFWYRQDPGLGLRLIYFSYDVKMKEKGDIPEGYSVSREKKERFSLILESASTNQTSMYLCASSSSRGTYEQYFGPGTRLTVT.

This sequence joins TRBV9 and TRBJ1-3, with D possibly being TRBD1 (6 bases). There are 15 residues in the CDR3. V lost 0 bases, J lost 4 bases, and 11 bases lay in between. Germline V lookup: CDR1 SGDLS, CDR2 YYNGEE. CDR3 loop: CASSVGRGFGNTIYF. The CDR3 DNA reads TGTGCCAGCAGCGTAGGCAGGGGATTCGGAAACACCATATATTTT. Full variable domain (missing parts from reference TRBV9 and TRBJ1-3): DSGVTQTPKHLITATGQRVTLRCSPRSGDLSVYWYQQSLDQGLQFLIQYYNGEERAKGNILERFSAQQFPDLHSELNLSSLELGDSALYFCASSVGRGFGNTIYFGEGSWLTVV.

The chain uses TRBV6-2 or TRBV6-3 and TRBJ1-2; a possible D gene is TRBD1 (5 bases). Per the germline V gene, CDR1 is MNHEY and CDR2 is SVGEGT. The CDR3 length is 15 residues. V lost 7 bases and J 0 bases, leaving 15 bases between the germline ends. Here the CDR3 DNA reads TGTGCCAGCATCCAAACGGGGACGGCTAACTATGGCTACACCTTC. Translated, it gives CASIQTGTANYGYTF.

The rearrangement links TRBV29-1 to TRBJ1-2, with D unresolved. In germline, CDR1 is SQVTM, CDR2 ANQGSEA. This CDR3 has 13 residues. V was trimmed by 1 base and J by 5 bases, leaving 11 bases between them. The DNA for the CDR3 is TGCAGCGTTGAAGTGGACGGTGAATATGGCTACACCTTC. Residues: CSVEVDGEYGYTF. Full variable domain (outside the CDR3, taken from reference TRBV29-1 and TRBJ1-2): SAVISQKPSRDICQRGTSLTIQCQVDSQVTMMFWYRQQPGQSLTLIATANQGSEATYESGFVIDKFPISRPNLTFSTLTVSNMSPEDSSIYLCSVEVDGEYGYTFGSGTRLTVV.

The J gene is TRBJ2-7, the V gene TRBV5-1; 9 nucleotides align to TRBD1. V shed 4 bases and J 2 bases; nucleotides not matched to a gene: 10. The CDR3 is 16 amino acids. The germline CDR1 and CDR2 sequences are SGHRS and YFSETQ. CDR3 bases: TGCGCCAGCAGCAGAGGGGACAGGGCTATGACCTACGAGCAGTACGTC. It specifies CASSRGDRAMTYEQYV.

The chain links TRBV29-1 to TRBJ2-1; 7 bases align to TRBD2. The CDR3 totals 11 residues. CDR1 is SQVTM and CDR2 is ANQGSEA in the germline V gene. With 4 bases clipped from V and 7 bases from J, the junction kept 1 base outside the gene matches. The CDR3 DNA sequence: TGCAGCGTTGGGCGGGGGAATGAGCAGTTCTTC. This translates into CSVGRGNEQFF.

J is TRBJ1-1 and V is TRBV12-3 or TRBV12-4; TRBD1 might be the D (6 bases). This CDR3 has 14 residues. Trimming took 6 bases from V and 4 from J, leaving 15 bases between them. The DNA for the CDR3 is TGTGCCAGCAGACAAACCACAGGGAGCACTGAAGCTTTCTTT. Amino acid sequence: CASRQTTGSTEAFF.

This clonotype was counted between two and nine times. The V and J genes are TRBV28 and TRBJ2-5; 7 positions match TRBD2. With 2 bases clipped from V and 5 bases from J, the junction kept 5 bases outside the gene matches. The CDR3 length is 14 residues. Germline CDR1 and CDR2: MDHEN and SYDVKM. In DNA, the CDR3 is TGTGCCAGCAGTTTAGCGGGAGCTCGGGAGACCCAGTACTTC. It codes for CASSLAGARETQYF.

The chain combines TRBV24-1 with TRBJ2-5; no reliable D call. Germline V gene sequence: CDR1 KGHDR, CDR2 SFDVKD. The V end was cut by 6 bases, the J end by 6 bases, with 7 bases between. The CDR3 spans 11 residues. The CDR3 loop reads CATSSAQTQYF. The CDR3 DNA is TGTGCCACCAGTTCGGCTCAGACCCAGTACTTC.

The chain is built from TRBV6-6 and TRBJ2-1; D not resolved. In germline, CDR1 is MNHNY, CDR2 SVGAGI (reference sequence). V lost 4 bases, J lost 10 bases, and 8 bases lay in between. The CDR3 sequence is 11 residues long. The CDR3 DNA reads as TGTGCCAGCAGTTCTTGGCCGGAGCAGTTCTTC. Translation: CASSSWPEQFF.

The chain uses TRBV5-1 and TRBJ1-2; weak D call: TRBD1 (6 bases). Between the trimmed V and J ends, which lost 5 bases and 3 bases, there was a span of 8 bases. CDR1 is SGHRS, CDR2 YFSETQ, per germline. The CDR3 covers 12 residues. The CDR3 DNA follows: TGCGCCAGCAGGGACAGAGACTATGGCTACACCTTC. Translating gives CASRDRDYGYTF.

The sample holds one count of this clonotype. V and J are TRBV20-1 and TRBJ2-1, with TRBD2 identical over 9 bases. The CDR3 extends over 18 amino acids. The J segment lost 1 base and the V segment lost 6 bases, leaving 16 bases of the junction unmatched. Germline CDR1 DFQATT, CDR2 SNEGSKA (reference sequence). For the CDR3, the DNA is TGCAGTGCATCGAAGGGTAGCGGGAGAGGGGGGTCCTACAATGAGCAGTTCTTC. Its protein product is CSASKGSGRGGSYNEQFF.

The chain carries TRBV28 and TRBJ1-1, with D possibly matching TRBD1 (6 bases). Per the germline V gene, CDR1 is MDHEN and CDR2 is SYDVKM. The germline V and J ends were trimmed by 6 bases and 7 bases, with 21 bases remaining between them. This CDR3 has 15 amino acids. CDR3 sequence (DNA): TGTGCCAGCAGCCCCCACAGGGATTTTTCTAATGAAGCTTTCTTT. Its protein is CASSPHRDFSNEAFF. The full variable domain, with the rest looked up from reference TRBV28 and TRBJ1-1, is DVKVTQSSRYLVKRTGEKVFLECVQDMDHENMFWYRQDPGLGLRLIYFSYDVKMKEKGDIPEGYSVSREKKERFSLILESASTNQTSMYLCASSPHRDFSNEAFFGQGTRLTVV.